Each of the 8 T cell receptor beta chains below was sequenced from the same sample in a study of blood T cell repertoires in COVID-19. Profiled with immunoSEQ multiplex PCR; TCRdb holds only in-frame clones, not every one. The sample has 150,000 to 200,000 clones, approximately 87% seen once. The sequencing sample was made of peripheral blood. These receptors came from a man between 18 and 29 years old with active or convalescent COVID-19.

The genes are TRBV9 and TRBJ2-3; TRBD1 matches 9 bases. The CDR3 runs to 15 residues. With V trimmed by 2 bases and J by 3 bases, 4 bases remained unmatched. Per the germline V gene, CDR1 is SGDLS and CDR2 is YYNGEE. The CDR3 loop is CASSVSTGGTDTQYF. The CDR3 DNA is TGTGCCAGCAGCGTGTCGACAGGGGGAACAGATACGCAGTATTTT.

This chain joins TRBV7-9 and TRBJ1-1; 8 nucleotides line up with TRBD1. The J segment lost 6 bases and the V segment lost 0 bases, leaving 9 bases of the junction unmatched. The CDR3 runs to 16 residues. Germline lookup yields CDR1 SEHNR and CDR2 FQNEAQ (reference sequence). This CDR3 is CASSLAWTGNGSEAFF. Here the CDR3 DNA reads TGTGCCAGCAGCTTAGCTTGGACAGGGAATGGGTCTGAAGCTTTCTTT. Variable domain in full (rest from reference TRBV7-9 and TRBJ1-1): DTGVSQNPRHKITKRGQNVTFRCDPISEHNRLYWYRQTLGQGPEFLTYFQNEAQLEKSRLLSDRFSAERPKGSFSTLEIQRTEQGDSAMYLCASSLAWTGNGSEAFFGQGTRLTVV.

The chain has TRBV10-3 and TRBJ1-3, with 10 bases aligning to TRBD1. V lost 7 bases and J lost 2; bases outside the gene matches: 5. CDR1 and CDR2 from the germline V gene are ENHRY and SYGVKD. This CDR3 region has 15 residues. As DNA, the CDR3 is TGTGCCATCAATCTAGACAGGGGGCCTGGAAACACCATATATTTT. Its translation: CAINLDRGPGNTIYF.

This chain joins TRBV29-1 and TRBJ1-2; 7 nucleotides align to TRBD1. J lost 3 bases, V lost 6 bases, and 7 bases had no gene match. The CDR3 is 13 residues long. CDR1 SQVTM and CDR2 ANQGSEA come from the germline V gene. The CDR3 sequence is CSVPGQTHYGYTF. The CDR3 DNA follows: TGCAGCGTGCCGGGACAGACACACTATGGCTACACCTTC.

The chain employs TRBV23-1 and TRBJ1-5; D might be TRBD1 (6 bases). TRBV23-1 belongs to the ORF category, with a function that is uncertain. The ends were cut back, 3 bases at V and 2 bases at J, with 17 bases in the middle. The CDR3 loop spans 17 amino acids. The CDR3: CASSHHQQGRGNQPQHF. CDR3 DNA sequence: TGCGCCAGCAGTCATCACCAACAGGGCAGGGGCAATCAGCCCCAGCATTTT.

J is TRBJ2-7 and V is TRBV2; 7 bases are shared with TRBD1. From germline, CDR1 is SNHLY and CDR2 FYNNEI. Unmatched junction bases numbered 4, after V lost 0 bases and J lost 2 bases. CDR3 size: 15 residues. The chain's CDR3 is CASSEALTGTYEQYV. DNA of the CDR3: TGTGCCAGCAGTGAAGCGCTGACAGGGACCTACGAGCAGTACGTC.

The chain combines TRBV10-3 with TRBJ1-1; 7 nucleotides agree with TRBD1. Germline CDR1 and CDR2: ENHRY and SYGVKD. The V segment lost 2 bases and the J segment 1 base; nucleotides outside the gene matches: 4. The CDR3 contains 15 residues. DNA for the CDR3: TGTGCCATCAGTGAGCCGGGACAGCCGAACACTGAAGCTTTCTTT. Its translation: CAISEPGQPNTEAFF.

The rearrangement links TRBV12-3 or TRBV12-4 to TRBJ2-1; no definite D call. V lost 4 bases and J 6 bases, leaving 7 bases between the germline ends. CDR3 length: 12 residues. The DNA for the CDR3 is TGTGCCAGCAGTTCCCGCAGCAATGAGCAGTTCTTC. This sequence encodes CASSSRSNEQFF.